This TCR beta chain was documented in a study of CD8 T cells in Susac syndrome. There are a few counts of this clonotype. This CDR3 is built from 15 residues. CDR1 is MGHRA and CDR2 is YSYEKL in the germline V gene. Deletions cut 0 bases from V and 0 bases from J, with 5 bases between. With random hexamers, roughly 0.45 to 1 ug RNA was reverse transcribed. Amplification of TCR beta CDR3 by immunoSEQ multiplex PCR spanned 54 Vbeta and 13 Jbeta. From the immunoSEQ multiplex PCR reads, TCRdb called clonotypes with MiXCR, one entry per CDR3 protein. The repertoire has about 180,000 distinct CDR3 sequences, 90% to 97% of them found once; the top ten carry more than 0.09%. Blood CD8+ and CD4+ T cells underwent high-throughput TCR beta sequencing. Control patients had untreated stable or active relapsing-remitting multiple sclerosis by revised McDonald criteria. Negative isolation was applied to CD8+ and CD4+ T cells, and FACS enrichment was applied to TEMRA cells.

The sequence came from a human donor with multiple sclerosis. The chain couples TRBV4-1 to TRBJ1-4, with D unresolved. The sample was CD4+ T cells from PBMCs. The CDR3 sequence: CASSQESTTNEKLFF. The CDR3 bases are TGCGCCAGCAGCCAAGAATCAACAACTAATGAAAAACTGTTTTTT.